This TCR beta chain was profiled in a study of blood T cell repertoires in COVID-19. Across the study: COVID-19 samples collected from the United States, Italy and Spain covered acute and convalescent phases. T cells, B-cell-depleted T cells, or PBMCs provided the cDNA or gDNA that served as material.

Seattle participants joined during active infection and were tracked over time. The CDR3 sequence is 14 residues long. V was clipped by 7 bases and J by 2 bases, with 14 bases between them. In germline, CDR1 is SNHLY, CDR2 FYNNEI. Per the study methods: Estimation of nucleated cell counts was performed using reference gene primer amplification. The repertoire was sequenced with immunoSEQ multiplex PCR; TCRdb's copy has only in-frame clones and lacks some. The V and J calls and clone size come from that table; D and trimming were worked out from the DNA. This table has 350,000 to 450,000 clones, roughly 90% appearing once. This clone has only one observation.

Sequenced input: peripheral blood. The clonotype comes from a woman aged 55-69 years with COVID-19, enrolled during active disease. The chain joins TRBV2 to TRBJ1-2; maybe TRBD1 (6 bases). The DNA for the CDR3 is TGTGCCAGCACCCTAGGGGGGGAGAACTATGGCTACACCTTC. Its translation is CASTLGGENYGYTF.